The rows below give T cell receptor beta chains drawn from one sample of a study of CD8 T cells in Susac syndrome. TCRdb re-called the immunoSEQ multiplex PCR reads with MiXCR, one entry per CDR3 protein. The sample holds roughly 80,000 distinct CDR3 sequences; about 94% are singletons and the top ten take 0.26%. Sequencing was carried out using CD8+ T cells from PBMCs. The receptors derive from a human donor in good health. Both conserved end residues are part of each CDR3. The order of the fields is V gene, J gene, clone size, D gene, CDR3 protein, CDR3 DNA. The D gene is left open where the match is weak. Size is omitted from some rows. Given values are once, few, many or a class for expanded clones.

TRBV3-1	TRBJ2-7	.	.	CASSQEAGDNLRLEQYF	TGTGCCAGCAGCCAAGAGGCCGGGGACAACCTACGACTCGAGCAGTACTTC
TRBV9	TRBJ2-1	.	.	CASSVSGISHNEQFF	TGTGCCAGCAGCGTATCCGGGATATCACACAATGAGCAGTTCTTC
TRBV7-6	TRBJ1-6	.	.	CASSPSTDYNSPLHF	TGTGCCAGCAGCCCCTCGACGGATTATAATTCACCCCTCCACTTT
TRBV20-1	TRBJ2-1	.	.	CSAKDRTLPYNEQFF	TGCAGTGCAAAGGACCGCACGCTCCCCTACAATGAGCAGTTCTTC
TRBV9	TRBJ2-5	once	TRBD2	CASSGAELAGGIPSETQYF	TGTGCCAGCAGCGGGGCGGAGTTAGCGGGGGGCATACCATCAGAGACCCAGTACTTC
TRBV13	TRBJ2-1	.	TRBD2	CASSPGGTYNEQFF	TGTGCCAGCAGCCCGGGGGGTACCTACAATGAGCAGTTCTTC
TRBV20-1	TRBJ2-7	once	TRBD2	CSAMQLRTSGIYEQYF	TGCAGTGCAATGCAATTGAGAACTAGCGGAATTTACGAGCAGTACTTC
TRBV7-9	TRBJ2-4	.	TRBD1	CASRSGTENIQYF	TGTGCCAGCAGATCCGGGACAGAAAACATTCAGTACTTC
TRBV25-1	TRBJ2-1	.	TRBD2	CASSEYPSGNHNEQFF	TGTGCCAGCAGTGAATATCCTAGCGGGAATCACAATGAGCAGTTCTTC
TRBV24-1	TRBJ2-1	.	TRBD2	CATSDFPSGSPHEQFF	TGTGCCACCAGTGATTTTCCTAGCGGGAGCCCTCATGAGCAGTTCTTC
TRBV19	TRBJ2-7	.	TRBD1	CASSNAWDRAYEQYF	TGTGCCAGCTCCAACGCATGGGACAGGGCCTACGAGCAGTACTTC
TRBV3-1	TRBJ2-1	.	TRBD2	CATQAAGDYNEQFF	TGTGCCACCCAGGCAGCGGGAGACTACAATGAGCAGTTCTTC
TRBV5-6	TRBJ2-3	.	.	CASSSGTGPDTQYF	TGTGCCAGCAGCTCCGGGACCGGCCCAGATACGCAGTATTTT
TRBV29-1	TRBJ1-1	.	.	CSVEAFEGLLTTEAFF	TGCAGCGTTGAAGCGTTTGAGGGGCTGCTGACCACTGAAGCTTTCTTT
TRBV5-4	TRBJ1-6	.	.	CASRETADYNSPLHF	TGTGCCAGCAGGGAGACGGCGGACTATAATTCACCCCTCCACTTT
TRBV12-3/TRBV12-4	TRBJ2-7	.	.	CASSLGYFYEQYF	TGTGCCAGCAGTTTAGGGTATTTCTACGAGCAGTACTTC
TRBV12-5	TRBJ2-3	.	.	CASGLTSTDTQYF	TGTGCTAGTGGTTTGACCTCCACAGATACGCAGTATTTT
TRBV11-2	TRBJ2-7	.	TRBD1	CASSLGGQTYEQYF	TGTGCCAGCAGCTTAGGGGGACAGACCTACGAGCAGTACTTC